The sample holds a few counts of the clone carrying this T cell receptor (beta chain). This CDR3 has 12 residues. Germline V gene data show CDR1 as LNHDA and CDR2 as SQIVND (reference sequence). V lost 5 bases and J lost 2, with 6 bases in between. The data belong to a study of glioma-infiltrating T cells. Amplification of TCR alpha and beta CDR3 regions from RNA used iRepertoire nested multiplex PCR. One entry per CDR3 protein, called by TCRdb with MiXCR from the multiplex PCR reads. Among about 99,000 distinct CDR3 sequences, around 30% were seen once, and the ten largest hold roughly 46%. This chain joins TRBV19 and TRBJ2-5; no clear D. What was sequenced was glioma tissue, nonneoplastic brain tissue, or PBMCs (not recorded which). The origin of this receptor is a human donor with low-grade glioma or glioblastoma, undergoing nonglioma brain surgery, or in good health (not recorded which). Here the CDR3 reads CASSAQQETQYF. CDR3 bases: TGTGCCAGTAGTGCTCAACAAGAGACCCAGTACTTC.